The 27 T cell receptor beta chains below come from one sample, sequenced in a study of T cells in Graves' hyperthyroidism and ophthalmopathy. Template material for amplifying TCR beta CDR3 regions consisted of RNA transcripts. HTBI primers were employed in a first-round RT-PCR of the TCR CDR3. One entry per CDR3 protein results from TCRdb running MiXCR on the multiplex PCR reads. The repertoire holds a few hundred thousand distinct CDR3 sequences, about a sixth seen once, with roughly 7.3% in the top ten. The sample was blood. These receptors were taken from a woman aged 25-40 years with Graves' hyperthyroidism.

This clonotype has ten or more counts. The rearrangement uses TRBV2 and TRBJ2-7; 8 bases fit TRBD2. The junction had 15 bases not matched to a gene; V was cut back by 6 bases and J by 5 bases. The CDR3 is 16 residues long. The germline gives CDR1 SNHLY, CDR2 FYNNEI. This chain's CDR3 is CASRILRTSPTDEQYF. The DNA for the CDR3 is TGTGCCAGCAGAATCCTCAGGACTAGCCCCACGGACGAGCAGTACTTC.

This clonotype showed up many times. V usage is TRBV28 and J usage is TRBJ2-1; 10 bases map to TRBD1. The J segment lost 7 bases and the V segment lost 6 bases, leaving 9 bases of the junction unmatched. CDR1 is MDHEN and CDR2 is SYDVKM in the germline V gene. The CDR3 contains 15 residues. CDR3 in amino acids: CASSLKGQGFNEQFF. The CDR3 bases are TGTGCCAGCAGCCTCAAGGGACAGGGGTTTAATGAGCAGTTCTTC.

This chain connects TRBV20-1 to TRBJ1-2; no definite D call. Germline CDR1 DFQATT, CDR2 SNEGSKA (reference sequence). The CDR3 consists of 12 residues. Trimming pared 6 bases from V and 5 bases from J, leaving 13 bases between. The CDR3 reads CSALEVGYGYTF. In DNA, the CDR3 is TGCAGTGCCCTAGAGGTTGGATATGGCTACACCTTC.

This clonotype was seen a handful of times. Written as DNA, the CDR3 is TGCGCCAGCAGCCATCTACTGCTAGGACATGCTAATGAAAAACTGTTTTTT. Its translation: CASSHLLLGHANEKLFF. The chain is built from TRBV4-1 and TRBJ1-4; possibly TRBD1 for D (5 bases). The CDR3 runs to 17 residues. V lost 3 bases, J lost 3 bases, and 17 bases lay in between. Germline V gives CDR1 MGHRA, CDR2 YSYEKL.

This clonotype was counted only a few times. The chain is built from TRBV28 and TRBJ2-2, with 15 bases aligning to TRBD2. The CDR3 is made up of 17 amino acids. Trimming cost V 5 bases and J 7 bases; bases outside gene matches: 8. CDR1 is MDHEN and CDR2 is SYDVKM in the germline V gene. The CDR3 DNA reads as TGTGCCAGCAGTGGACTAGCGGGAGGGCTGGCTGGCGGGGAGCTGTTTTTT. Its protein product is CASSGLAGGLAGGELFF.

This clonotype was seen at least ten times. The chain employs TRBV12-3 or TRBV12-4 and TRBJ2-2, with 8 bases that match TRBD2. This CDR3 has 13 residues. The junction had 0 bases not matched to a gene; V was cut back by 3 bases and J by 6 bases. The CDR3 coding sequence is TGTGCCAGCAGTTTTAGCGGGGCCGGGGAGCTGTTTTTT. Protein product: CASSFSGAGELFF.

This chain uses TRBV20-1 with TRBJ1-6, with 7 bases matching TRBD1. This CDR3 has 15 amino acids. CDR1 DFQATT and CDR2 SNEGSKA come from the germline V gene (reference sequence). Unmatched junction bases numbered 9, after V lost 3 bases and J lost 7 bases. CDR3 sequence (DNA): TGCAGTGCTAGTAACATCAGGGGGGGAAATTCACCCCTCCACTTT. It is translated as CSASNIRGGNSPLHF.

The chain's CDR3 is CASSFEGQLNTEAFF. For the CDR3, the DNA is TGTGCCAGCAGTTTTGAGGGGCAATTGAACACTGAAGCTTTCTTT. V gene TRBV28 combines with J gene TRBJ1-1, with a tentative D call TRBD1 (5 bases). Germline values: CDR1 MDHEN, CDR2 SYDVKM. The CDR3 spans 15 residues. V dropped 3 bases and J dropped 0 bases, with 11 bases sitting between them.

Regarding this clonotype: One base away lies a much larger clone, so this may be a sequencing read error. V is TRBV7-9 and J is TRBJ1-1; 8 nucleotides match TRBD1. This CDR3 has 15 amino acids. In germline, CDR1 is SEHNR, CDR2 FQNEAQ (reference sequence). CDR3 sequence (DNA): TGTACCAGCAGCTCCGGGACAGGAGAGAACACTGAAGCTTTCTTT. The encoded protein is CTSSSGTGENTEAFF.

Many counts were recorded for this clonotype. V gene TRBV28 combines with J gene TRBJ2-3; the match to TRBD2 covers 7 bases. This CDR3 spans 14 amino acids. Unmatched junction bases numbered 5, after V lost 2 bases and J lost 6 bases. Germline lookup yields CDR1 MDHEN and CDR2 SYDVKM. The CDR3, as DNA: TGTGCCAGCAGTTTACAAGGACTAGAGGATACGCAGTATTTT. It is translated as CASSLQGLEDTQYF. Variable domain in full (rest from reference TRBV28 and TRBJ2-3): DVKVTQSSRYLVKRTGEKVFLECVQDMDHENMFWYRQDPGLGLRLIYFSYDVKMKEKGDIPEGYSVSREKKERFSLILESASTNQTSMYLCASSLQGLEDTQYFGPGTRLTVL.

This clonotype was observed many times. CDR3 in amino acids: CASRAGTGGSYEQYF. CDR3 DNA sequence: TGTGCCAGCAGAGCCGGGACAGGGGGCTCCTACGAGCAGTACTTC. The chain uses TRBV12-3 or TRBV12-4 and TRBJ2-7, with TRBD1 matching over 11 bases. The CDR3 is made up of 15 amino acids. The junction had 4 bases not matched to a gene; V was cut back by 6 bases and J by 0 bases.

The chain combines TRBV29-1 with TRBJ2-1; TRBD2 is a possible D gene (6 bases). The ends were cut back, 8 bases at V and 10 bases at J, with 24 bases in the middle. The CDR3 contains 14 residues. CDR1 SQVTM and CDR2 ANQGSEA come from the germline V gene. CDR3 sequence reads: CSLALGRSGGEQFF. CDR3 nucleotide sequence: TGCAGCCTAGCTTTAGGACGGTCTGGAGGGGAGCAGTTCTTC.

Concerning this clonotype itself: Given a much more abundant clone one base away, this may be a read error. The J gene is TRBJ1-2, the V gene TRBV27, with a tentative D call TRBD1 (6 bases). This CDR3 region has 13 residues. CDR1 and CDR2 from the germline V gene are MNHEY and SMNVEV (reference sequence). For the CDR3, the DNA is TGTGCCAGCAGTTCCGGCAGGGGCTATGGCCACACCTTC. Translated, it gives CASSSGRGYGHTF.

This clonotype has ten or more counts. V is TRBV5-6 and J is TRBJ2-5; D unclear. Germline V gives CDR1 SGHDT, CDR2 YYEEEE. CDR3 length: 16 residues. Trimming took off 0 bases at V and 2 bases at J, with 14 bases between the two ends. CDR3 region: CASSLGTAVRQETQYF. The DNA of the CDR3 is TGTGCCAGCAGCTTGGGCACTGCAGTGAGACAAGAGACCCAGTACTTC.

This clonotype was detected a few times. This sequence joins TRBV2 and TRBJ1-2; the D is unclear. V lost 6 bases, J lost 6 bases, and 17 bases lay in between. CDR1 and CDR2 from the germline V gene are SNHLY and FYNNEI. CDR3 length: 14 amino acids. CDR3 amino acids: CASRGVSLWDGYTF. CDR3 coding DNA: TGTGCCAGCAGGGGAGTCTCGTTATGGGATGGCTACACCTTC.

The chain recombines TRBV28 with TRBJ1-3; D is unclear. The CDR3 covers 15 residues. CDR1 is MDHEN, CDR2 SYDVKM, per germline. V lost 5 bases and J lost 0, with 11 bases in between. DNA for the CDR3: TGTGCCAGCAGTCTCGGCAGCGTCTCTGGAAACACCATATATTTT. It specifies CASSLGSVSGNTIYF.

Remarks on this clonotype: One end of the junction does not line up with germline, which may come from a read error. This rearrangement joins TRBV6-5 to TRBJ2-5; TRBD2 aligns across 8 bases. The CDR3 loop spans 13 amino acids. Germline V lookup: CDR1 MNHEY, CDR2 SVGAGI. The CDR3 nucleotides read TGTGCCAGCAGTTACTCGAAGGGACAAGCGGGAGACTTC. It encodes CASSYSKGQAGDF.

This clonotype was recorded a few times. The chain couples TRBV24-1 to TRBJ2-3; D unresolved. Germline loops: CDR1 KGHDR, CDR2 SFDVKD. V was pared by 3 bases and J by 0 bases, with 6 bases between. This CDR3 contains 14 residues. The DNA of the CDR3 is TGTGCCACCAGTGATCAGCCTAGCACAGATACGCAGTATTTT. It specifies CATSDQPSTDTQYF.

Only a few counts were recorded for this clonotype. The V and J genes are TRBV30 and TRBJ2-7; no reliable D call. Trimming took 0 bases from V and 3 from J, leaving 6 bases between them. CDR3 size: 12 residues. Germline V gene sequence: CDR1 GTSNPN, CDR2 SVGIG (reference sequence). The CDR3 sequence is CAWSVKIYEQYF. CDR3 bases: TGTGCCTGGAGTGTTAAGATCTACGAGCAGTACTTC.

This clonotype was detected a few times. V usage is TRBV5-1 and J usage is TRBJ2-2; D uncertain. Germline loops: CDR1 SGHRS, CDR2 YFSETQ. This CDR3 is built from 15 residues. V dropped 0 bases and J dropped 2 bases, with 8 bases sitting between them. The CDR3 loop reads CASSLVVFNTGELFF. In DNA, the CDR3 is TGCGCCAGCAGCTTGGTGGTCTTCAACACCGGGGAGCTGTTTTTT.

This chain connects TRBV15 to TRBJ2-3; the match to TRBD2 covers 7 bases. V lost 5 bases and J lost 0; bases outside the gene matches: 8. The CDR3 runs to 16 residues. Germline V gene sequence: CDR1 LNHNV, CDR2 YYDKDF (reference sequence). The CDR3 nucleotides read TGTGCCACCAGCCTCTCGGGAGCGGGGAGCACAGATACGCAGTATTTT. It yields the protein CATSLSGAGSTDTQYF.

This clonotype has at least ten counts. The chain uses TRBV6-1 and TRBJ1-1; D remains ambiguous. This CDR3 comprises 13 residues. The V end lost 6 bases, the J end lost 3 bases, and 11 bases lay between the germline ends. CDR1 MNHNS and CDR2 SASEGT come from the germline V gene. CDR3 loop: CASRSDWDTEAFF. For the CDR3, the DNA is TGTGCCAGCAGAAGCGATTGGGACACTGAAGCTTTCTTT.

The rearrangement uses TRBV5-1 and TRBJ1-2; D unclear. V dropped 0 bases and J dropped 8 bases, with 14 bases sitting between them. This CDR3 region has 14 residues. The V gene's germline CDR1 is SGHRS and CDR2 YFSETQ. This CDR3 is CASSLEVTHAGYTF. The CDR3 nucleotides are TGCGCCAGCAGCTTGGAGGTCACCCACGCCGGCTACACCTTC. Full variable domain (remainder filled in from reference TRBV5-1 and TRBJ1-2): KAGVTQTPRYLIKTRGQQVTLSCSPISGHRSVSWYQQTPGQGLQFLFEYFSETQRNKGNFPGRFSGRQFSNSRSEMNVSTLELGDSALYLCASSLEVTHAGYTFGSGTRLTVV.

This clonotype was seen many times. The V gene is TRBV20-1, the J gene TRBJ2-7; D might be TRBD2 (6 bases). The CDR3 is 13 residues long. The V end was cut by 3 bases, the J end by 3 bases, with 12 bases between. The germline V gene has CDR1 DFQATT and CDR2 SNEGSKA (reference sequence). The CDR3 DNA follows: TGCAGTGCTAGCAGAAGCGGGCGCTACGAGCAGTACTTC. Its translation: CSASRSGRYEQYF.

The CDR3 DNA reads as TGTGCCAGCAGTTACAGGGCGAGGACAGGGGACTACAATGAGCAGTTCTTC. Protein product: CASSYRARTGDYNEQFF. The chain employs TRBV6-2 or TRBV6-3 and TRBJ2-1, with 9 bases identical to TRBD1. Germline CDR1 reads MNHEY; CDR2 reads SVGEGT. The CDR3 runs to 17 residues. J gave up 3 bases and V 2 bases, and 8 bases lay outside the gene matches.

The gene calls are TRBV5-5 and TRBJ2-7, with 9 positions matching TRBD1. The V gene end was trimmed by 3 bases and the J gene end by 6 bases; junction bases not matched to a gene: 1. The CDR3 totals 12 residues. CDR1 and CDR2 (germline): SGHKS, YYEKEE (reference sequence). The CDR3 nucleotides read TGTGCCAGCAGCTGGGACAGGGCCGAGCAGTACTTC. Translating gives CASSWDRAEQYF.

There are many counts of this clonotype. V is TRBV6-8 and J is TRBJ2-3, with 11 bases identical to TRBD2. From germline, CDR1 is MNHGY and CDR2 SAAAGT. This CDR3 is built from 16 residues. The V gene end was trimmed by 8 bases and the J gene end by 3 bases; junction bases not matched to a gene: 10. The CDR3 reads CASGSSGTSGTDTQYF. DNA of the CDR3: TGTGCCAGCGGATCCTCCGGGACTAGCGGTACAGATACGCAGTATTTT.